This TCR beta chain was obtained from a study of T cells after yellow fever vaccination. General study results and limits: Only a minor proportion of clonotypes was detected across both CD4 and CD8 compartments.

The study made its TCR cDNA through 5'RACE template switching. That step introduced a universal primer site along with UMIs. TCRdb processed the 5' RACE reads anew with MiXCR; each CDR3 protein has one entry. The data contain fewer than 450,000 distinct CDR3 sequences, approximately 8% of them singletons. This clonotype was picked up many times. Its antigen is undetermined. This sample comprised PBMCs, obtained roughly 47 days after the first yellow fever vaccination. The TCR originated in a man aged 18 to 30 who received the YFV17D yellow fever vaccine.

In DNA, the CDR3 is TGTGCCAGCAGCCAAGATGGGCGGAGTCAGTTCTTC. Protein product: CASSQDGRSQFF. V gene TRBV4-2 combines with J gene TRBJ2-1, with unresolved D. V was cut by 0 bases and J by 13 bases, with 10 bases left in between. CDR3 length: 12 residues. The V gene's germline CDR1 is LGHNA and CDR2 YNFKEQ.